This T cell receptor (beta chain) is from a study of CD4 T cells in relation to SARS-CoV-2 and coronaviruses. The unexposed donors gave CD4+ T cells in about 2010-2019, prior to COVID-19. Naive and memory CD4+ T cells were separated from cryopreserved PBMCs. V lost 2 bases, J lost 7 bases, and 11 bases lay in between. The germline V gene encodes CDR1 MDHEN and CDR2 SYDVKM. This CDR3 has 13 amino acids. The table came from immunoSEQ multiplex PCR; TCRdb's copy has only in-frame clones and leaves some out. The profile covers around 62,000 clones, with over 90% appearing a single time and roughly 0.14% taken by the ten largest. General observations from the study: Crossreactivity was assessed only for spike protein, not other viral proteins.

Details on this clone: The antigen is undetermined.

What was sequenced was naive CD4+ T cells from PBMCs. Indicated subset: naive CD4+ T cells isolated by negative enrichment. This receptor was identified in a human donor in good health. This rearrangement joins TRBV28 to TRBJ1-1; no clear D. The CDR3: CASSLLPEGEAFF. As DNA, the CDR3 is TGTGCCAGCAGTTTACTTCCAGAAGGTGAAGCTTTCTTT.